A single sample is the source of the 2 T cell receptor beta chains below, sequenced in a study of blood T cell repertoires in COVID-19. Sequencing was performed with immunoSEQ multiplex PCR; in TCRdb, only in-frame clones are kept and a portion is missing. The sample yields about 400,000 clones, approximately 87% seen once. Sequencing was performed on PBMCs or T cells enriched from blood (not recorded which). The source is a man aged 40-49 years in a cohort exposed to, infected with or recovered from COVID-19 (not recorded which).

CDR3 sequence reads: CATGPSGVGNTIYF. The DNA of the CDR3 is TGTGCCACTGGACCCTCAGGGGTCGGAAACACCATATATTTT. The gene calls are TRBV6-5 and TRBJ1-3; maybe TRBD1 (6 bases). The CDR3 sequence is 14 residues long. V was cut by 10 bases and J by 4 bases, with 17 bases left in between. Looked up from germline, CDR1 is MNHEY and CDR2 is SVGAGI.

The chain has TRBV5-4 and TRBJ2-4; 8 bases agree with TRBD1. The CDR3 totals 13 residues. Germline values: CDR1 SGHNT, CDR2 YYREEE (reference sequence). The ends lost 4 bases at V and 8 bases at J; junction bases unmatched: 5. For the CDR3, the DNA is TGTGCCAGCAGCGCCGACAGGGGAGACATTCAGTACTTC. Amino acid sequence: CASSADRGDIQYF.